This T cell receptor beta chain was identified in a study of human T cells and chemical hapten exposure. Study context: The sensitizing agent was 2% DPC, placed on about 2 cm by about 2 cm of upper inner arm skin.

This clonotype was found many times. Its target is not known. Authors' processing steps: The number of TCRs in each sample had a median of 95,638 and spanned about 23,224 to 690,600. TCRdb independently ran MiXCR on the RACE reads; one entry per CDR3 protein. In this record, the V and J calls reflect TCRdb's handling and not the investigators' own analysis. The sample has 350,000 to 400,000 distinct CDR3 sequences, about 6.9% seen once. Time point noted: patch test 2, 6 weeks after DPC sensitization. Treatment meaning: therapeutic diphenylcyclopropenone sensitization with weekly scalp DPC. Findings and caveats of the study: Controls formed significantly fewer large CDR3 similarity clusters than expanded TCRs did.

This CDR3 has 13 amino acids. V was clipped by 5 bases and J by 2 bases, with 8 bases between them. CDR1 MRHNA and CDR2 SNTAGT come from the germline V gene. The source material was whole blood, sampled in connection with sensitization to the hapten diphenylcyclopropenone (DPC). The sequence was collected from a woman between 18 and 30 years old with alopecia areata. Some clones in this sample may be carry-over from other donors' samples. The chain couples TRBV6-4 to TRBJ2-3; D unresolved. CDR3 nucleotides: TGTGCCAGCAGTTCCGGAGACACAGATACGCAGTATTTT. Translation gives CASSSGDTDTQYF.